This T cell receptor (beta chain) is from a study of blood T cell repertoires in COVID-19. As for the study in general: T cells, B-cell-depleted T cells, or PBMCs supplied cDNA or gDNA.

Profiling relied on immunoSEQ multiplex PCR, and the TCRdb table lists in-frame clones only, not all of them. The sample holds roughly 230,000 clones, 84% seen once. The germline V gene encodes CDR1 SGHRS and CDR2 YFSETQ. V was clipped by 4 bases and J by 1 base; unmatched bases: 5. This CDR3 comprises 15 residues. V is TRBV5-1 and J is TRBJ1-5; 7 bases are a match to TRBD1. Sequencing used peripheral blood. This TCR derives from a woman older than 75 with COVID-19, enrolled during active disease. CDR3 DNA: TGCGCCAGCAGCCGAGAGGGGGCCAGCAATCAGCCCCAGCATTTT. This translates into CASSREGASNQPQHF.